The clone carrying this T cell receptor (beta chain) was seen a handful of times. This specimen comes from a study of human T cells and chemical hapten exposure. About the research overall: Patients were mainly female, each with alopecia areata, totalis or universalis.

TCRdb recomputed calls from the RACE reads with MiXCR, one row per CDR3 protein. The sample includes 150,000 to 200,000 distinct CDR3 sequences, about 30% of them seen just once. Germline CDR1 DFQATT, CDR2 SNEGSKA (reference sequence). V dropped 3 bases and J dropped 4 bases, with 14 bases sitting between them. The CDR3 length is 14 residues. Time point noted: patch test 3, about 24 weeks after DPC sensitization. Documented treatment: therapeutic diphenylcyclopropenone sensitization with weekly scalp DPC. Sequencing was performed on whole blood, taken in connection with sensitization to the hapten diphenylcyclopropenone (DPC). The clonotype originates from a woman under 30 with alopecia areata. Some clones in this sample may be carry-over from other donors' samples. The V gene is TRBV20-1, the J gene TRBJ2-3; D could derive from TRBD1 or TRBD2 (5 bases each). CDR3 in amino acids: CSASGTASPDTQYF. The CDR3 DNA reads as TGCAGTGCTAGCGGGACCGCAAGTCCAGATACGCAGTATTTT.